The next 22 T cell receptor beta chains were all read from a single sample in a study of cytomegalovirus exposure and HLA in healthy donors. Using immunoSEQ multiplex PCR, the repertoire was profiled, and TCRdb retains in-frame clones only, with some absent. The repertoire holds about 270,000 clones, with 70% to 90% as singletons. Source material: PBMCs. Receptors originate from a woman aged 18 to 35 in good health and CMV-seronegative.

The chain joins TRBV6-5 to TRBJ2-7; 10 bases are shared with TRBD1. The CDR3 loop spans 15 amino acids. From germline, CDR1 is MNHEY and CDR2 SVGAGI. The V segment lost 4 bases and the J segment 3 bases; nucleotides outside the gene matches: 6. DNA for the CDR3: TGTGCCAGCAGTTTCCCGGGACAGGGGCTCTACGAGCAGTACTTC. Its translation: CASSFPGQGLYEQYF.

This sequence joins TRBV30 and TRBJ1-1; D might be TRBD1 (5 bases). CDR1 and CDR2 from the germline V gene are GTSNPN and SVGIG (reference sequence). V shed 3 bases and J shed 11 bases, with 19 bases lying between them. This CDR3 is 13 amino acids long. CDR3 in DNA: TGTGCCTGGAGAGCAGGGAGGGGAGTTGGGGCTTTCTTT. Translating it yields CAWRAGRGVGAFF.

The chain uses TRBV19 and TRBJ2-5; 14 nucleotides agree with TRBD2. The trim removed 1 base at V and 5 bases at J, leaving 9 bases unmatched. The CDR3 length is 18 residues. The germline V gene encodes CDR1 LNHDA and CDR2 SQIVND (reference sequence). The CDR3 DNA follows: TGTGCCAGTAGTATAGTAGTAGGGGGACTAGCGGGGGAGGAGACCCAGTACTTC. It translates to CASSIVVGGLAGEETQYF. Looking up the rest from reference TRBV19 and TRBJ2-5 gives the full variable domain: DGGITQSPKYLFRKEGQNVTLSCEQNLNHDAMYWYRQDPGQGLRLIYYSQIVNDFQKGDIAEGYSVSREKKESFPLTVTSAQKNPTAFYLCASSIVVGGLAGEETQYFGPGTRLLVL.

The count of this clone is one. V gene TRBV7-9 combines with J gene TRBJ1-2; possibly TRBD1 for D (5 bases). Looked up from germline, CDR1 is SEHNR and CDR2 is FQNEAQ (reference sequence). Trimming shortened V by 6 bases and J by 5 bases, and 25 bases separated the two germline ends. The CDR3 has 17 residues. The CDR3 loop reads CASRLSPEEQEGYGYTF. The CDR3, as DNA: TGTGCCAGCAGACTGTCCCCGGAGGAGCAGGAGGGGTATGGCTACACCTTC.

This clone was seen just once. V and J are TRBV9 and TRBJ2-7; 7 bases agree with TRBD2. The CDR3 is 16 amino acids. In germline, CDR1 is SGDLS, CDR2 YYNGEE. J lost 0 bases, V lost 4 bases, and 10 bases had no gene match. The CDR3 DNA sequence: TGTGCCAGCAGCCTAGGCCCGGGGGGTCTCTCCTACGAGCAGTACTTC. Amino acids: CASSLGPGGLSYEQYF. The variable domain in full, with the rest retrieved from reference TRBV9 and TRBJ2-7, is DSGVTQTPKHLITATGQRVTLRCSPRSGDLSVYWYQQSLDQGLQFLIQYYNGEERAKGNILERFSAQQFPDLHSELNLSSLELGDSALYFCASSLGPGGLSYEQYFGPGTRLTVT.

This clone occurred once. This rearrangement joins TRBV7-6 to TRBJ2-1; D remains unclear. This CDR3 spans 13 amino acids. Germline V gives CDR1 SGHVS, CDR2 FNYEAQ. The V end was cut by 1 base, the J end by 5 bases, with 6 bases between. CDR3 coding DNA: TGTGCCAGCAGCTTAGGAGAAAACAATGAGCAGTTCTTC. Translated: CASSLGENNEQFF.

The chain links TRBV11-2 to TRBJ2-7; D might be TRBD2 (7 bases). Germline lookup yields CDR1 SGHAT and CDR2 FQNNGV. The CDR3 sequence is 18 residues long. V lost 4 bases, J lost 2 bases, and 24 bases lay in between. The CDR3 sequence is CASSSPRGTSSQAYEQYF. Here the CDR3 DNA reads TGTGCCAGCAGCTCCCCGCGGGGGACATCTAGTCAAGCCTACGAGCAGTACTTC.

This rearrangement joins TRBV6-5 to TRBJ2-2, with D tentatively TRBD2 (5 bases). Germline CDR1 reads MNHEY; CDR2 reads SVGAGI. The CDR3 spans 15 residues. The ends were cut back, 5 bases at V and 5 bases at J, with 15 bases in the middle. CDR3 bases: TGTGCCAGCAGTCCTGGTCCTGGCGGGACCGGGGAGCTGTTTTTT. Amino acid sequence: CASSPGPGGTGELFF.

The chain links TRBV2 to TRBJ1-1; D might be TRBD1 (5 bases). Germline V gives CDR1 SNHLY, CDR2 FYNNEI. Trimming took off 1 base at V and 3 bases at J, with 12 bases between the two ends. This CDR3 spans 15 amino acids. Here the CDR3 DNA reads TGTGCCAGCAGTGAAGAGGGAGGGGATCACACTGAAGCTTTCTTT. Translated, it gives CASSEEGGDHTEAFF.

The genes are TRBV5-4 and TRBJ2-2; 12 bases match TRBD2. Germline assignment: CDR1 SGHNT and CDR2 YYREEE (reference sequence). V lost 4 bases to trimming and J lost 5 bases; unmatched junction nucleotides: 3. The CDR3 extends over 15 amino acids. The CDR3 nucleotides read TGTGCCAGCAGCCGAGGGACTAGCGGGACCGGGGAGCTGTTTTTT. Translation: CASSRGTSGTGELFF.

This chain uses TRBV2 with TRBJ2-7, with D possibly TRBD1 on 6 matching bases. The germline V and J ends were trimmed by 4 bases and 2 bases, with 15 bases remaining between them. The CDR3 is 15 residues long. In germline, CDR1 is SNHLY, CDR2 FYNNEI. CDR3 DNA: TGTGCCAGCAGTGGACGGACAGTTTACGCCTACGAGCAGTACTTC. This codes for CASSGRTVYAYEQYF.

This chain joins TRBV21-1 and TRBJ1-5; TRBD1 is the table's D call and was not checked against the DNA. TRBV21-1 is described as a pseudogene. CDR3 length: 15 amino acids. In DNA, the CDR3 is TGTGCCAGCAGCACCACAACGTATAGCAATCAGCCCCAGCATTTT. Protein product: CASSTTTYSNQPQHF.

The V and J genes are TRBV5-1 and TRBJ2-5; D is perhaps TRBD1 (5 bases). This CDR3 comprises 15 residues. The germline CDR1 and CDR2 sequences are SGHRS and YFSETQ. V was pared by 5 bases and J by 2 bases, with 16 bases between. CDR3 in amino acids: CASRVYSGHQETQYF. For the CDR3, the DNA is TGCGCCAGCAGAGTCTATTCAGGGCATCAAGAGACCCAGTACTTC.

V gene TRBV19 combines with J gene TRBJ1-5; tentatively, D is TRBD1 (6 bases). The germline V gene has CDR1 LNHDA and CDR2 SQIVND (reference sequence). This CDR3 region has 21 residues. V was clipped by 2 bases and J by 2 bases, with 28 bases between them. The CDR3 is CASSIPPGAGGTSIRNQPQHF. DNA of the CDR3: TGTGCCAGTAGTATACCCCCGGGGGCAGGAGGGACTAGTATACGCAATCAGCCCCAGCATTTT.

The rearrangement joins TRBV9 to TRBJ2-3; D may be TRBD1 (6 bases). Per the germline V gene, CDR1 is SGDLS and CDR2 is YYNGEE. The CDR3 has 15 residues. Trimming stripped 0 bases from V and 4 bases from J, with 12 bases between. The CDR3 loop is CASSVGTGFADTQYF. CDR3 sequence (DNA): TGTGCCAGCAGCGTAGGTACAGGGTTCGCAGATACGCAGTATTTT.

V gene TRBV5-1 combines with J gene TRBJ2-1; a possible D gene is TRBD1 (6 bases). Germline V gene lookup returns CDR1 SGHRS and CDR2 YFSETQ. The V and J ends lost 0 bases and 7 bases respectively, with 14 bases between them. The CDR3 covers 15 residues. The DNA for the CDR3 is TGCGCCAGCAGCTTGGTGGGCCACCAGGGGAATGAGCAGTTCTTC. Protein: CASSLVGHQGNEQFF.

This rearrangement joins TRBV6-5 to TRBJ2-7; perhaps TRBD1 as D (6 bases). The CDR3 is 15 amino acids. Germline-derived CDR1 and CDR2 are MNHEY and SVGAGI. Trimming took 0 bases from V and 3 from J, leaving 12 bases between them. The CDR3 region has the DNA TGTGCCAGCAGTTACTCGAGACAGGAGTTCTACGAGCAGTACTTC. As protein: CASSYSRQEFYEQYF.

The chain recombines TRBV5-4 with TRBJ2-2; TRBD2 agrees at 8 bases. The CDR3 is 15 residues long. J was trimmed by 6 bases and V by 3 bases; bases with no gene match: 7. The germline CDR1 and CDR2 sequences are SGHNT and YYREEE (reference sequence). Here the CDR3 DNA reads TGTGCCAGCAGCTCCCCCGGGAGGGCCGCCGGGGAGCTGTTTTTT. Residues: CASSSPGRAAGELFF.

The V call is TRBV18, the J call TRBJ2-5; TRBD1 matches at 8 bases. V shed 3 bases, J shed 3 bases, and the junction held 3 bases outside the gene matches. The CDR3 covers 14 residues. Germline V gene sequence: CDR1 KGHSH, CDR2 LQKENI. The CDR3 DNA reads as TGTGCCAGCTCACCGGGACAGGAGAAAGAGACCCAGTACTTC. Residues: CASSPGQEKETQYF.

The rearrangement links TRBV29-1 to TRBJ1-2, with TRBD1 matching 10 bases. The junction had 3 bases not matched to a gene; V was cut back by 3 bases and J by 5 bases. Germline V gene sequence: CDR1 SQVTM, CDR2 ANQGSEA. CDR3 size: 13 residues. CDR3 protein: CSVDSDRGYGYTF. DNA of the CDR3: TGCAGCGTTGATTCGGACAGGGGGTATGGCTACACCTTC.

The V gene is TRBV28, the J gene TRBJ2-7; a possible D gene is TRBD2 (5 bases). The CDR3 runs to 14 residues. The V and J ends lost 2 bases and 3 bases respectively, with 11 bases between them. Germline loops: CDR1 MDHEN, CDR2 SYDVKM. For the CDR3, the DNA is TGTGCCAGCAGTTTAGGAGGAGGAGGCTACGAGCAGTACTTC. Amino acids: CASSLGGGGYEQYF. The full variable domain, rest sourced from reference TRBV28 and TRBJ2-7, is DVKVTQSSRYLVKRTGEKVFLECVQDMDHENMFWYRQDPGLGLRLIYFSYDVKMKEKGDIPEGYSVSREKKERFSLILESASTNQTSMYLCASSLGGGGYEQYFGPGTRLTVT.

J is TRBJ2-5 and V is TRBV2; unclear D gene. The germline V gene encodes CDR1 SNHLY and CDR2 FYNNEI. Between the trimmed V and J ends, which lost 10 bases and 3 bases, there was a span of 18 bases. The CDR3 sequence is 14 residues long. The CDR3 sequence is CANSSSVSEETQYF. CDR3 bases: TGTGCCAACTCTTCCTCGGTTTCGGAAGAGACCCAGTACTTC.